This entry lists 30 T cell receptor beta chains sequenced from one sample in a study of identical twins. TCRdb re-called the 5' RACE reads through MiXCR, storing one row per CDR3 protein. The sample lists 1.5 million to 2 million distinct CDR3 sequences; 32% were seen once. The sequenced sample consisted of cord blood. The receptors originated from a newborn girl in good health.

V gene TRBV13 combines with J gene TRBJ1-5, with D possibly TRBD1 on 6 matching bases. The CDR3 has 16 amino acids. The V and J ends lost 3 bases and 5 bases respectively, with 17 bases between them. Germline CDR1 is PRHDT and CDR2 is FYEKMQ (reference sequence). In nucleotides, the CDR3 is TGTGCCAGCAGCTTTTCAAACCTAGGGGGGGATCAGCCCCAGCATTTT. Protein: CASSFSNLGGDQPQHF. Together with reference TRBV13 and TRBJ1-5, the CDR3 gives the full variable domain: AAGVIQSPRHLIKEKRETATLKCYPIPRHDTVYWYQQGPGQDPQFLISFYEKMQSDKGSIPDRFSAQQFSDYHSELNMSSLELGDSALYFCASSFSNLGGDQPQHFGDGTRLSIL.

This rearrangement joins TRBV27 to TRBJ1-4; D might be TRBD1 (5 bases). The V gene's germline CDR1 is MNHEY and CDR2 SMNVEV (reference sequence). This CDR3 is built from 14 residues. V was clipped by 2 bases and J by 4 bases, with 8 bases between them. The CDR3: CASSLGGFNEKLFF. CDR3 nucleotides: TGTGCCAGCAGTTTAGGGGGGTTTAATGAAAAACTGTTTTTT.

This clonotype was counted at least ten times. The chain joins TRBV29-1 to TRBJ2-3, with 9 bases that match TRBD1. Trimming took 4 bases from V and 5 from J; bases not matched to a gene: 4. The CDR3 has 13 residues. Per germline, CDR1 SQVTM and CDR2 ANQGSEA. CDR3 sequence: CSVGPTGGDTQYF. In nucleotides, the CDR3 is TGCAGCGTTGGTCCGACAGGGGGAGATACGCAGTATTTT.

In its sample, this clonotype was seen a few times. The rearrangement uses TRBV20-1 and TRBJ2-7; D might be TRBD2 (6 bases). The germline V gene has CDR1 DFQATT and CDR2 SNEGSKA (reference sequence). CDR3 length: 14 amino acids. The V end lost 6 bases, the J end lost 0 bases, and 15 bases lay between the germline ends. CDR3 in amino acids: CSAQGLFSSYEQYF. CDR3 sequence (DNA): TGCAGTGCACAAGGACTATTCAGCTCCTACGAGCAGTACTTC.

This clonotype showed up just a few times. This sequence joins TRBV6-6 and TRBJ1-2, with D maybe TRBD1 (5 bases). The CDR3 spans 15 residues. Trimming took off 4 bases at V and 4 bases at J, with 16 bases between the two ends. CDR1 is MNHNY and CDR2 is SVGAGI in the germline V gene (reference sequence). The CDR3 bases are TGTGCCAGCAGTTCCCAGGGAAGCCTCGGCTATGGCTACACCTTC. This gives the protein CASSSQGSLGYGYTF.

This clonotype has at least ten counts. The chain combines TRBV29-1 with TRBJ1-1; 8 positions match TRBD1. CDR1 is SQVTM, CDR2 ANQGSEA, per germline. This CDR3 contains 13 residues. V lost 7 bases and J lost 0; bases outside the gene matches: 4. The chain's CDR3 is CSADRGMNTEAFF. CDR3 nucleotide sequence: TGCAGCGCTGACAGGGGCATGAACACTGAAGCTTTCTTT.

The chain combines TRBV28 with TRBJ1-6, with unresolved D. The V and J ends lost 3 bases and 7 bases respectively, with 10 bases between them. Germline assignment: CDR1 MDHEN and CDR2 SYDVKM. The CDR3 is made up of 14 amino acids. The CDR3 bases are TGTGCCAGCAGTTTCGGGAGAGAGAATTCACCCCTCCACTTT. Protein sequence: CASSFGRENSPLHF.

This clonotype was counted at least ten times. The J gene is TRBJ2-3, the V gene TRBV20-1, with 7 bases identical to TRBD1. The CDR3 extends over 15 amino acids. With 6 bases clipped from V and 2 bases from J, the junction kept 11 bases outside the gene matches. Per the germline V gene, CDR1 is DFQATT and CDR2 is SNEGSKA (reference sequence). The CDR3 DNA sequence: TGCAGTGCCATCCCCCTACAGGGGTACACAGATACGCAGTATTTT. As protein: CSAIPLQGYTDTQYF.

As for this clonotype: One junction end disagrees with the germline gene, perhaps due to a read error. The DNA for the CDR3 is TGTGCCAGCAGTGAAGCGCTTCGGCAGCCCAATGAGCGGTTCTTC. Its protein product is CASSEALRQPNERFF. J is TRBJ2-1 and V is TRBV2; D remains ambiguous. The CDR3 runs to 15 residues. The germline gives CDR1 SNHLY, CDR2 FYNNEI. The whole variable domain, remainder taken from reference TRBV2 and TRBJ2-1, is EPEVTQTPSHQVTQMGQEVILRCVPISNHLYFYWYRQILGQKVEFLVSFYNNEISEKSEIFDDQFSVERPDGSNFTLKIRSTKLEDSAMYFCASSEALRQPNERFFGPGTRLTVL.

The chain couples TRBV2 to TRBJ1-4; D gene ambiguous. CDR3 length equals 14 residues. Germline-derived CDR1 and CDR2 are SNHLY and FYNNEI. Trimming left V 3 bases short and J 5 bases short, with 10 bases between. CDR3 amino acids: CASSDPRWNEKLFF. The CDR3 nucleotides are TGTGCCAGCAGTGACCCCAGGTGGAATGAAAAACTGTTTTTT. Looking up the rest from reference TRBV2 and TRBJ1-4 gives the full variable domain: EPEVTQTPSHQVTQMGQEVILRCVPISNHLYFYWYRQILGQKVEFLVSFYNNEISEKSEIFDDQFSVERPDGSNFTLKIRSTKLEDSAMYFCASSDPRWNEKLFFGSGTQLSVL.

This clonotype came up a few times. The gene calls are TRBV24-1 and TRBJ2-5, with D perhaps matching TRBD1 (5 bases). Germline loops: CDR1 KGHDR, CDR2 SFDVKD. Trimming stripped 1 base from V and 0 bases from J, with 11 bases between. The CDR3 consists of 16 residues. CDR3 sequence (DNA): TGTGCCACCAGTGATTTTATATCAGGGAACCAAGAGACCCAGTACTTC. It specifies CATSDFISGNQETQYF.

This clonotype was seen repeatedly, ten times or more. The genes are TRBV12-3 or TRBV12-4 and TRBJ1-6, with D unclear. V lost 5 bases and J lost 0, with 17 bases in between. This CDR3 is built from 18 residues. CDR3 sequence reads: CASSPRWGMSSYNSPLHF. CDR3 DNA: TGTGCCAGCAGTCCCCGTTGGGGTATGAGCTCCTATAATTCACCCCTCCACTTT.

This clonotype has more than one count but fewer than ten. This rearrangement joins TRBV20-1 to TRBJ1-2, with 9 bases identical to TRBD1. Germline V lookup: CDR1 DFQATT, CDR2 SNEGSKA (reference sequence). The V segment lost 2 bases and the J segment 8 bases; nucleotides outside the gene matches: 6. The CDR3 is made up of 13 amino acids. CDR3 loop: CSARLQGARGYTF. Here the CDR3 DNA reads TGCAGTGCTAGACTACAGGGGGCGCGGGGCTACACCTTC.

This clonotype was detected only once. This sequence joins TRBV10-3 and TRBJ2-1, with D possibly called TRBD1 or TRBD2 (7 bases each). The end of the DNA fits TRBJ2-7 better, so the J call may be wrong. This CDR3 has 16 residues. Germline values: CDR1 ENHRY, CDR2 SYGVKD. CDR3 region: CAISEGGGSSYNEQYF. CDR3 coding DNA: TGTGCCATCAGTGAAGGGGGCGGGAGCTCCTACAATGAGCAGTACTTC.

This clonotype appeared once. V usage is TRBV5-4 and J usage is TRBJ2-7; D gene uncertain. Germline assignment: CDR1 SGHNT and CDR2 YYREEE (reference sequence). Trimming shortened V by 4 bases and J by 7 bases, and 15 bases separated the two germline ends. The CDR3 is 13 residues long. The CDR3 DNA sequence: TGTGCCAGCAGCCCGGACGGCCTCACGGAGCAGTACTTC. It yields the protein CASSPDGLTEQYF.

This clonotype was seen only a few times. The chain joins TRBV10-3 to TRBJ1-1, with a possible D match to TRBD1 (5 bases). This CDR3 is 14 amino acids long. From germline, CDR1 is ENHRY and CDR2 SYGVKD. Trimming pared 9 bases from V and 0 bases from J, leaving 14 bases between. The CDR3: CAIGQGTLNTEAFF. The CDR3 DNA reads TGTGCCATTGGACAAGGGACCTTGAACACTGAAGCTTTCTTT.

V gene TRBV5-8 combines with J gene TRBJ2-5; 8 bases are shared with TRBD1. With V trimmed by 0 bases and J by 5 bases, 3 bases remained unmatched. Germline CDR1 and CDR2: SGHTS and YDEGEE. The length of the CDR3 is 14 residues. The CDR3 nucleotides are TGTGCCAGCAGCTTGGAGGCAGGGGGCGAGACCCAGTACTTC. It is translated as CASSLEAGGETQYF.

This clonotype appeared a few times. The chain recombines TRBV20-1 with TRBJ1-5; TRBD1 aligns across 8 bases. Germline CDR1 is DFQATT and CDR2 is SNEGSKA (reference sequence). Trimming at V came to 3 bases and at J to 3 bases, leaving 7 bases not matched to a gene. This CDR3 spans 15 amino acids. The CDR3 sequence: CSASGNRGANQPQHF. CDR3 coding DNA: TGCAGTGCTAGTGGAAACAGGGGGGCCAATCAGCCCCAGCATTTT.

There are a few counts of this clonotype. The chain recombines TRBV15 with TRBJ1-5, with D unresolved. The germline V gene has CDR1 LNHNV and CDR2 YYDKDF (reference sequence). Trimming pared 1 base from V and 0 bases from J, leaving 10 bases between. The CDR3 is 16 amino acids. CDR3 DNA sequence: TGTGCCACCAGCAGAGTTCGCGGCCCTAGCAATCAGCCCCAGCATTTT. This encodes CATSRVRGPSNQPQHF.

The CDR3 loop reads CASSFAEGATYEQFF. The CDR3 DNA sequence: TGTGCCAGCAGTTTCGCGGAGGGGGCGACCTACGAGCAGTTCTTC. V and J are TRBV6-5 and TRBJ2-1; TRBD1 is a possible D gene (7 bases). V was trimmed by 4 bases and J by 10 bases, leaving 20 bases between them. The CDR3 is 15 residues long. Per the germline V gene, CDR1 is MNHEY and CDR2 is SVGAGI.

This clonotype has more than one count but fewer than ten. This chain connects TRBV20-1 to TRBJ2-7, with D possibly called TRBD1 or TRBD2 (5 bases each). The ends were cut back, 6 bases at V and 0 bases at J, with 18 bases in the middle. The CDR3 totals 15 residues. Germline V lookup: CDR1 DFQATT, CDR2 SNEGSKA (reference sequence). DNA of the CDR3: TGCAGTGCCTTTCCGGGGACGGTGATCTCCTACGAGCAGTACTTC. Amino acid sequence: CSAFPGTVISYEQYF.

This sequence joins TRBV27 and TRBJ2-1, with D unresolved. The closer fit of TRBJ2-7 to the DNA end suggests the J call may be wrong. The CDR3 spans 16 residues. Germline assignment: CDR1 MNHEY and CDR2 SMNVEV (reference sequence). CDR3 nucleotide sequence: TGTGCCAGCAGTTTAATAGGGTCGAGCTCCTACAATGAGCAGTACTTC. Translated: CASSLIGSSSYNEQYF.

This clonotype was observed a handful of times. The DNA of the CDR3 is TGCAGCGTCGCGACTAGCGGGACAACGAATGAGCAGTTCTTC. It yields the protein CSVATSGTTNEQFF. The J gene is TRBJ2-1, the V gene TRBV29-1; 11 bases map to TRBD2. This CDR3 comprises 14 residues. Germline V gene lookup returns CDR1 SQVTM and CDR2 ANQGSEA. V shed 6 bases and J 7 bases; nucleotides not matched to a gene: 8.

As for this clonotype: The junction and the germline gene differ at one end; a read error may be behind it. The chain couples TRBV7-9 to TRBJ1-5, with D unresolved. This CDR3 has 15 amino acids. Per the germline V gene, CDR1 is SEHNR and CDR2 is FQNEAQ (reference sequence). CDR3 protein: CASSSHTRSDQPQHF. CDR3 nucleotide sequence: TGTGCCAGCAGCTCCCATACGCGTAGCGATCAGCCCCAGCATTTT.

The chain recombines TRBV27 with TRBJ1-2; 10 bases are shared with TRBD1. This CDR3 is built from 14 residues. Germline V gene data show CDR1 as MNHEY and CDR2 as SMNVEV (reference sequence). Trimming at V came to 5 bases and at J to 5 bases, leaving 5 bases not matched to a gene. The CDR3 spells CASSERDRGYGYTF. CDR3 bases: TGTGCCAGCAGTGAACGGGACAGGGGATATGGCTACACCTTC.

V and J are TRBV19 and TRBJ2-3, with TRBD1 identical over 7 bases. Germline trimming cut 4 bases from V and 4 bases from J; bases unmatched to any gene: 2. The CDR3 consists of 13 residues. Germline V gene sequence: CDR1 LNHDA, CDR2 SQIVND (reference sequence). The CDR3 sequence is CASSNQGADTQYF. CDR3 sequence (DNA): TGTGCCAGTAGTAACCAGGGGGCAGATACGCAGTATTTT.

V usage is TRBV7-9 and J usage is TRBJ2-3, with 7 bases fitting TRBD1. CDR1 is SEHNR and CDR2 is FQNEAQ in the germline V gene (reference sequence). The CDR3 has 16 residues. Losses at the gene ends were 7 bases for V and 2 bases for J; bases not matched to a gene: 12. The CDR3 DNA reads TGTGCCAGCACCCTCCTCACAGGGGAGTTCACAGATACGCAGTATTTT. This translates into CASTLLTGEFTDTQYF.

DNA of the CDR3: TGCAGTGCTAGAGCGCCGGGGGAGAAGAACACCTTC. Translation: CSARAPGEKNTF. The genes are TRBV20-1 and TRBJ1-2; TRBD1 is a possible D gene (5 bases). V was pared by 1 base and J by 12 bases, with 15 bases between. The CDR3 runs 12 residues. Germline assignment: CDR1 DFQATT and CDR2 SNEGSKA (reference sequence).

The chain joins TRBV7-9 to TRBJ2-7, with D possibly matching TRBD2 (6 bases). The V gene's germline CDR1 is SEHNR and CDR2 FQNEAQ (reference sequence). This CDR3 is built from 15 residues. V was cut by 1 base and J by 4 bases, with 14 bases left in between. CDR3 bases: TGTGCCAGCAGCTTAGTCGCGGGATCTCCTTACGAGCAGTACTTC. As protein: CASSLVAGSPYEQYF.

This clonotype was seen a few times. V usage is TRBV7-9 and J usage is TRBJ2-3, with 9 bases lining up with TRBD1. CDR1 and CDR2 from the germline V gene are SEHNR and FQNEAQ (reference sequence). The CDR3 is 16 residues long. V shed 3 bases, J shed 0 bases, and the junction held 4 bases outside the gene matches. The CDR3 protein is CASSLDRGPSTDTQYF. In nucleotides, the CDR3 is TGTGCCAGCAGCTTGGACAGGGGCCCTAGCACAGATACGCAGTATTTT.